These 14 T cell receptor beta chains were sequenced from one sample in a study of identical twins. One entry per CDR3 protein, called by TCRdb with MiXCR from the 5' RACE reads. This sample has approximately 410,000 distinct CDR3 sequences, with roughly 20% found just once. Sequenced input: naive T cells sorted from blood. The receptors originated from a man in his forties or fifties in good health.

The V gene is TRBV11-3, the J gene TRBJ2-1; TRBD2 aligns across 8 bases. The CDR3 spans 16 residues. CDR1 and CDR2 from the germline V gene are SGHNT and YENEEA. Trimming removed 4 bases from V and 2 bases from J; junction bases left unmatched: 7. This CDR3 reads CASSSRTSRAYNEQFF. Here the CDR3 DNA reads TGTGCCAGCAGCTCCAGGACTAGCAGGGCCTACAATGAGCAGTTCTTC.

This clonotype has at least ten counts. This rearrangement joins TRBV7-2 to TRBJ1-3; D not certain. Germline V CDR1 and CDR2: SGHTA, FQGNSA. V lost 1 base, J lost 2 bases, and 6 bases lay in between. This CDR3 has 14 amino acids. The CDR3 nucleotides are TGTGCCAGCAGCTTAGGGATTACTGGAAACACCATATATTTT. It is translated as CASSLGITGNTIYF. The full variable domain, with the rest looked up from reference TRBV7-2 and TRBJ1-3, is GAGVSQSPSNKVTEKGKDVELRCDPISGHTALYWYRQSLGQGLEFLIYFQGNSAPDKSGLPSDRFSAERTGGSVSTLTIQRTQQEDSAVYLCASSLGITGNTIYFGEGSWLTVV.

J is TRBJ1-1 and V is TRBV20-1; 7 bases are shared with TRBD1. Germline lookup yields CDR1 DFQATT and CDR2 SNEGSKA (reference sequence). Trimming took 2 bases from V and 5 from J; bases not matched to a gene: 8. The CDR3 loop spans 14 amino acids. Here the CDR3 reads CSARTRQGGTEAFF. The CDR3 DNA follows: TGCAGTGCTAGAACAAGACAGGGAGGGACTGAAGCTTTCTTT.

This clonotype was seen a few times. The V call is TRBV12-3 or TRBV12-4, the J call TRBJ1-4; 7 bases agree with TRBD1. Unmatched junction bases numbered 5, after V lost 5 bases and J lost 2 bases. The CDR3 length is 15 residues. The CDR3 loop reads CASSPTGSTNEKLFF. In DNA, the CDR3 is TGTGCCAGCAGTCCGACAGGGTCCACTAATGAAAAACTGTTTTTT.

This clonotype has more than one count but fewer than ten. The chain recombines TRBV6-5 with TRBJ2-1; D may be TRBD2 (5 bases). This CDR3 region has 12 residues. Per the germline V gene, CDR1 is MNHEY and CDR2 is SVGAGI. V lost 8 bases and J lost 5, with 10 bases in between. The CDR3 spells CASRRRDNEQFF. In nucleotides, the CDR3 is TGTGCCAGCCGGAGGCGGGACAATGAGCAGTTCTTC.

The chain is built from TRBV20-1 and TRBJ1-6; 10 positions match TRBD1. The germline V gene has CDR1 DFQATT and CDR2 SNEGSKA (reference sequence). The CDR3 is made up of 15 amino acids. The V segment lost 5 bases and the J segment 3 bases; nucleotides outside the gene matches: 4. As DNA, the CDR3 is TGCAGTGCTCCGGGACAGGGGCTCTATAATTCACCCCTCCACTTT. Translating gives CSAPGQGLYNSPLHF.

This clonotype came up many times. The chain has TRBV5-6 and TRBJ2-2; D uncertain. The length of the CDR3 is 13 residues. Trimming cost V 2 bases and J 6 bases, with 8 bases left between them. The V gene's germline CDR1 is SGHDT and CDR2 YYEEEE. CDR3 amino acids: CASSLRRAGELFF. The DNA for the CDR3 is TGTGCCAGCAGCTTAAGACGGGCCGGGGAGCTGTTTTTT.

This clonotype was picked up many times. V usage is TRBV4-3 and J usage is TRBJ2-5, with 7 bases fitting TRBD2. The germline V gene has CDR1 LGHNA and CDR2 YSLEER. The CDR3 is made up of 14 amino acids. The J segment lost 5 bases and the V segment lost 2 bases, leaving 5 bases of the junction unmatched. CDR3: CASSQMLGGETQYF. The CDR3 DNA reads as TGCGCCAGCAGCCAAATGCTGGGGGGGGAGACCCAGTACTTC.

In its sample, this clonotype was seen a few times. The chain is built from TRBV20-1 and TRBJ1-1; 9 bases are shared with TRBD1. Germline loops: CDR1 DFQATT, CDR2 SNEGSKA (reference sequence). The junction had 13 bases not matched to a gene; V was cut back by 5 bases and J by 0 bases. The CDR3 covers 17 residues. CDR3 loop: CSASPDRGDLMNTEAFF. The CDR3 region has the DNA TGCAGTGCTTCCCCGGACAGGGGCGACTTAATGAACACTGAAGCTTTCTTT.

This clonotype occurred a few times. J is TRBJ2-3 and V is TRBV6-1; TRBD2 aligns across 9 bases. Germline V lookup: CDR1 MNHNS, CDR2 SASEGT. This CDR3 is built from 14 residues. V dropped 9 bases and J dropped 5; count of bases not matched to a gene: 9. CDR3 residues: CASSLTSGIDTQYF. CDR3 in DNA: TGTGCCAGTTCTCTGACTAGCGGTATAGATACGCAGTATTTT.

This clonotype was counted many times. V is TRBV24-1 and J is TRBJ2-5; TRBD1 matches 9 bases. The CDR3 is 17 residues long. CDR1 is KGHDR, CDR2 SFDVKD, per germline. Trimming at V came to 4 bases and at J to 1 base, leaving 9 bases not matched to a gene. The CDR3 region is CATSDTAGQGGQETQYF. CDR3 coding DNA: TGTGCCACCAGTGACACGGCGGGACAGGGTGGCCAAGAGACCCAGTACTTC.

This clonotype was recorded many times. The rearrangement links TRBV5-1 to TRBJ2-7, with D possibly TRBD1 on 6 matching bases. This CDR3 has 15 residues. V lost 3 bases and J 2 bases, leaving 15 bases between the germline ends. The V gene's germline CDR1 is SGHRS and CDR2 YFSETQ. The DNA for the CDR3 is TGCGCCAGCAGCTGGACAGATCCTTCCACCTACGAGCAGTACTTC. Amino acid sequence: CASSWTDPSTYEQYF.

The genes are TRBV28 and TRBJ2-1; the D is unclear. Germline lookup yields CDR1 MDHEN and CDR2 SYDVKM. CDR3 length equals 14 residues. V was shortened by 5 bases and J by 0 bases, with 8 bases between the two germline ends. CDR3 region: CASSGPRSYNEQFF. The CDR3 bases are TGTGCCAGCAGTGGACCCCGCTCCTACAATGAGCAGTTCTTC.

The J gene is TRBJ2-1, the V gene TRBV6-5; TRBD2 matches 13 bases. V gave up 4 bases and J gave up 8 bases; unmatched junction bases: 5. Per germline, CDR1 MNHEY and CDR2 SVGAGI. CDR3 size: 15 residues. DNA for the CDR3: TGTGCCAGCAGTTTGGGACTAGCGGGACCCTATGAGCAGTTCTTC. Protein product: CASSLGLAGPYEQFF.